The rows below give T cell receptor beta chains drawn from one sample of a study of blood T cell repertoires in COVID-19. Profiling relied on immunoSEQ multiplex PCR, and the TCRdb table lists in-frame clones only, not all of them. The sample holds 150,000 to 200,000 clones, roughly 87% seen once. The sample was peripheral blood. The receptor set was obtained from a woman in her fifties or sixties with acute or convalescent COVID-19. Each CDR3 is given with its conserved first and last residue. A D gene is named only where the DNA matches it firmly. Size tells how often a clone was seen (once, few, many) or the class of an expanded clone, and some rows leave it out.

V gene,D gene,J gene,CDR3 length,clone size,CDR3 DNA,CDR3 protein
TRBV19,TRBD1,TRBJ2-1,15,NA,TGTGCCAGTATCAGGTCGGGACAGGATATCGATGAGCAGTTCTTC,CASIRSGQDIDEQFF
TRBV6-5,NA,TRBJ2-3,14,NA,TGTGCCAGCAGGCACAGCCCTAGCACAGATACGCAGTATTTT,CASRHSPSTDTQYF
TRBV10-3,NA,TRBJ1-2,13,NA,TGTGCCATCAGATCAGAAACTAACTATGGCTACACCTTC,CAIRSETNYGYTF
TRBV18,NA,TRBJ1-5,14,NA,TGTGCCAGCTCACCAATCCATAGCAATCAGCCCCAGCATTTT,CASSPIHSNQPQHF
TRBV18,TRBD1,TRBJ1-1,15,NA,TGTGCCAGCTCACCGGGACAGCTCATGAACACTGAAGCTTTCTTT,CASSPGQLMNTEAFF
TRBV19,NA,TRBJ1-5,16,NA,TGTGCCAGTAGTGCCCTCCGGGGGGGCAGGAATCAGCCCCAGCATTTT,CASSALRGGRNQPQHF
TRBV29-1,TRBD2,TRBJ2-3,15,NA,TGCAGCGTTGAAGGTTGGAGCGGGGCTTCAGATACGCAGTATTTT,CSVEGWSGASDTQYF
TRBV6-5,NA,TRBJ2-6,15,NA,TGTGCCAGCAGTTACGGTCAGTCAGGGGCCAACGTCCTGACTTTC,CASSYGQSGANVLTF
TRBV9,TRBD1,TRBJ1-5,15,NA,TGTGCCAGCAGCCTTGGCCGGGACAGGGGTTGGCCCCAGCATTTT,CASSLGRDRGWPQHF
TRBV7-2,NA,TRBJ1-5,13,NA,TGTGCCAGCAGCTTTGTAAGCAATCAGCCCCAGCATTTT,CASSFVSNQPQHF
TRBV28,NA,TRBJ2-7,16,NA,TGTGCCAGCAGCCCGATCGGGAGTAGGAGCTCCTACGAGCAGTACTTC,CASSPIGSRSSYEQYF
TRBV6-5,NA,TRBJ1-5,15,NA,TGTGCCAGCAGTTACTCTCGACAGCCTGATCAGCCCCAGCATTTT,CASSYSRQPDQPQHF
TRBV18,TRBD1,TRBJ1-1,14,NA,TGTGCCAGCTCACCACGGCAGGGGGCGACTGAAGCTTTCTTT,CASSPRQGATEAFF
TRBV5-1,TRBD1,TRBJ1-1,15,NA,TGCGCCAGCAGCTTTCGGACAGGCCAGAACACTGAAGCTTTCTTT,CASSFRTGQNTEAFF
TRBV6-5,NA,TRBJ1-1,13,NA,TGTGCCACCTCCGATTGGGGCTTCACTGAAGCTTTCTTT,CATSDWGFTEAFF
TRBV4-2,NA,TRBJ2-7,16,NA,TGTGCCAGCAGCCAAGAATCGGCGGGGAGCTCCTACGAGCAGTACTTC,CASSQESAGSSYEQYF
TRBV6-1,TRBD1,TRBJ1-1,14,NA,TGTGCCAGCAGTGAGAGAGGGGGCGCTTCTGAAGCTTTCTTT,CASSERGGASEAFF
TRBV7-9,NA,TRBJ2-1,16,NA,TGTGCCAGCAGCTTACCACAGACGAGCTCCTACAATGAGCAGTTCTTC,CASSLPQTSSYNEQFF
TRBV4-1,TRBD2,TRBJ2-3,16,NA,TGCGCCAGCAGCCAAGGGCGGGGGGGCCGCCCAGATACGCAGTATTTT,CASSQGRGGRPDTQYF
TRBV11-3,TRBD2,TRBJ2-3,16,once,TGTGCCAGCAGCTCCCGGACTAGCGGGAGCACAGATACGCAGTATTTT,CASSSRTSGSTDTQYF
TRBV5-1,NA,TRBJ1-1,15,once,TGCGCCAGCAGCCCGTTAGGTCAAGGAGTCACTGAAGCTTTCTTT,CASSPLGQGVTEAFF
TRBV5-4,TRBD1,TRBJ1-1,15,NA,TGTGCCAGCAGCTCTCCCGGGACAGCCAACACTGAAGCTTTCTTT,CASSSPGTANTEAFF
TRBV29-1,NA,TRBJ2-7,12,NA,TGCAGCGTTGAGGCATCGCCCTACGAGCAGTACTTC,CSVEASPYEQYF
TRBV6-2/TRBV6-3,TRBD1,TRBJ1-2,18,NA,TGTGCCAGCAGCCCAGACCCGGGACAGGGGGCATCGAACTATGGCTACACCTTC,CASSPDPGQGASNYGYTF
TRBV9,TRBD2,TRBJ2-1,15,few,TGTGCCAGCAGCGTAGGAGCGGGGGCCCACAATGAGCAGTTCTTC,CASSVGAGAHNEQFF
TRBV7-2,NA,TRBJ1-6,15,few,TGTGCCAGCAGCTTGGCAGCAGGGAGGAATTCACCCCTCCACTTT,CASSLAAGRNSPLHF
TRBV6-2/TRBV6-3,TRBD1,TRBJ1-6,14,NA,TGTGCCAGCAGCGCGGGACAGGGGGGTTCACCCCTCCACTTT,CASSAGQGGSPLHF
TRBV14,NA,TRBJ1-4,14,NA,TGTGCCAGCTCGGTCCCTTCAACTAATGAAAAACTGTTTTTT,CASSVPSTNEKLFF
TRBV6-5,NA,TRBJ1-5,13,NA,TGTGCCAGCAGTTACTCCAGTGATCAGCCCCAGCATTTT,CASSYSSDQPQHF
TRBV27,NA,TRBJ2-7,13,NA,TGTGCCAGCAGTTACAGAGAGTCCTACGAGCAGTACTTC,CASSYRESYEQYF
TRBV7-8,NA,TRBJ1-1,15,once,TGTGCCAGCAGCTTACTTTTTGGGGGCTGGGCTGAAGCTTTCTTT,CASSLLFGGWAEAFF